Listed below are T cell receptor beta chains from one sample, sequenced in a study of shared clonotypes between healthy human individuals. Assay: immunoSEQ multiplex PCR; the TCRdb copy retains only in-frame clones and omits some. The sample has approximately 1.4 million clones; 98% are singletons. Sample: naive CD4+ T cells sorted from blood. Receptors originate from a man between 25 and 39 years old in good health. CDR3s include the opening cysteine and the closing phenylalanine or tryptophan. Each record gives: D gene, J gene, V gene, clone size, CDR3 protein, CDR3 DNA. The D gene is left open where the match is weak. Expanded clones are given a class, and other clones once, few, many or no size at all.

>.|TRBJ2-7|TRBV5-4|.
CASSAATGLRQEQYF
TGTGCCAGCAGCGCCGCGACAGGACTAAGACAAGAGCAGTACTTC
>.|TRBJ2-3|TRBV29-1|.
CSVEDPLAELVDTQYF
TGCAGCGTTGAAGATCCTTTAGCGGAGCTAGTTGATACGCAGTATTTT
>TRBD1|TRBJ1-2|TRBV10-3|.
CAISESRGGRSPSYGYTF
TGTGCCATCAGTGAGTCGAGAGGGGGCCGCTCCCCGAGTTATGGCTACACCTTC
>TRBD2|TRBJ2-1|TRBV4-1|once
CASSQLAGAAFHEQFF
TGCGCCAGCAGCCAATTAGCGGGAGCAGCATTCCATGAGCAGTTCTTC
>TRBD2|TRBJ2-1|TRBV5-3|.
CADLRLAVYNEQFF
TGTGCCGACCTTCGACTAGCGGTTTACAATGAGCAGTTCTTC
>.|TRBJ1-1|TRBV7-9|.
CASSSNRDLNTEAFF
TGTGCCAGCAGTTCTAACAGGGACTTAAACACTGAAGCTTTCTTT
>TRBD2|TRBJ2-1|TRBV9|.
CASSVGRGEEFF
TGTGCCAGCAGCGTAGGTCGGGGGGAAGAGTTCTTC
>.|TRBJ1-4|TRBV21-1|.
CASSLAVTGDEKLFF
TGTGCCAGCAGCCTGGCGGTCACAGGGGATGAAAAACTGTTTTTT
>.|TRBJ2-2|TRBV6-4|.
CASTLTPNTGELFF
TGTGCCAGCACCCTTACGCCTAACACCGGGGAGCTGTTTTTT
>.|TRBJ1-1|TRBV5-4|.
CASSLFEGPTEAFF
TGTGCCAGCAGCTTGTTTGAGGGGCCCACTGAAGCTTTCTTT
>TRBD1|TRBJ1-4|TRBV18|.
CASSPLQGMDGKLFF
TGTGCCAGCTCACCATTACAGGGGATGGATGGGAAACTGTTTTTT
>.|TRBJ1-4|TRBV5-1|.
CASSLGTENEKLFF
TGCGCCAGCAGCTTAGGGACGGAAAATGAAAAACTGTTTTTT
>TRBD1|TRBJ1-5|TRBV10-3|.
CATRGRQGDQPQHF
TGTGCCACTCGTGGAAGACAGGGCGACCAGCCCCAGCATTTT
>.|TRBJ1-2|TRBV29-1|.
CSVERVPNYGYTF
TGCAGCGTTGAACGGGTCCCTAACTATGGCTACACCTTC
>.|TRBJ2-4|TRBV18|.
CASSPPGGLAKNIQYF
TGTGCCAGCTCGCCTCCAGGGGGGCTAGCCAAAAACATTCAGTACTTC
>TRBD1|TRBJ1-2|TRBV30|.
CAWSSQGVSGYTF
TGTGCCTGGAGTTCACAGGGGGTTAGTGGCTACACCTTC
>TRBD2|TRBJ2-7|TRBV28|.
CASIEREGGYEQYF
TGTGCCAGCATAGAGCGGGAGGGTGGATACGAGCAGTACTTC
>.|TRBJ2-1|TRBV2|.
CASMHPGHTYNEQFF
TGTGCCAGCATGCACCCGGGGCATACCTACAATGAGCAGTTCTTC
>TRBD1|TRBJ2-2|TRBV5-1|.
CASSLADRAPGELFF
TGCGCCAGCAGCCTCGCCGACAGGGCCCCCGGGGAGCTGTTTTTT
>.|TRBJ2-7|TRBV5-1|.
CASSLTDYYEQYF
TGCGCCAGCAGCTTGACGGACTACTACGAGCAGTACTTC
>.|TRBJ2-3|TRBV15|.
CATSDSDPPDTQYF
TGTGCCACCAGTGACTCGGACCCCCCAGATACGCAGTATTTT
>TRBD2|TRBJ2-5|TRBV11-2|.
CASSLPNGRARETQYF
TGTGCCAGCAGCCTGCCGAACGGGAGGGCCCGTGAGACCCAGTACTTC
>.|TRBJ1-5|TRBV19|.
CASSMLGRGRDQPQHF
TGTGCCAGTAGTATGCTTGGCAGGGGCCGCGATCAGCCCCAGCATTTT
>TRBD1|TRBJ2-7|TRBV7-3|.
CASSLGQVDEQYF
TGTGCCAGCAGCCTGGGACAGGTCGACGAGCAGTACTTC
>TRBD2|TRBJ2-1|TRBV5-1|.
CASSSNPGTRGYNEQFF
TGCGCCAGCAGCTCAAATCCCGGGACTAGAGGCTACAATGAGCAGTTCTTC
>.|TRBJ2-2|TRBV9|.
CASSALGPGGELFF
TGTGCCAGCAGCGCCCTCGGGCCGGGCGGGGAGCTGTTTTTT
>TRBD2|TRBJ2-7|TRBV7-2|.
CASTPGLAGALEQYF
TGTGCCAGCACCCCAGGACTAGCGGGAGCCCTCGAGCAGTACTTC
>TRBD1|TRBJ1-5|TRBV2|.
CASQTGFQPQHF
TGTGCCAGCCAGACAGGGTTTCAGCCCCAGCATTTT
>.|TRBJ1-3|TRBV7-6|once
CASSSPAGGAGNTIYF
TGTGCCAGCAGCTCCCCGGCGGGTGGCGCTGGAAACACCATATATTTT
>.|TRBJ2-7|TRBV29-1|.
CSVVLGGQTYEQYF
TGCAGCGTGGTGTTAGGGGGACAAACCTACGAGCAGTACTTC
>TRBD1|TRBJ2-7|TRBV10-3|.
CAISESLGQGHEQYF
TGTGCCATCAGTGAGTCGTTAGGACAGGGGCACGAGCAGTACTTC
>TRBD1|TRBJ1-2|TRBV7-9|.
CASSQRTGRYGYTF
TGTGCCAGCAGCCAAAGGACAGGGAGATATGGCTACACCTTC
>.|TRBJ2-3|TRBV11-3|.
CASSLGGQGMGTQYF
TGTGCCAGCAGCTTAGGGGGGCAGGGGATGGGTACGCAGTATTTT
>.|TRBJ2-1|TRBV15|.
CATSRLKGSGEQFF
TGTGCCACCAGCAGACTAAAGGGGTCCGGGGAGCAGTTCTTC
>TRBD2|TRBJ2-1|TRBV9|.
CASTPGTRTVDEQFF
TGTGCCAGCACCCCTGGGACTAGGACAGTGGATGAGCAGTTCTTC
>TRBD1|TRBJ2-1|TRBV7-2|.
CASSQRTGQNEQFF
TGTGCCAGCAGCCAACGGACAGGGCAAAATGAGCAGTTCTTC
>TRBD2|TRBJ2-5|TRBV15|.
CATSRSGTSGRQETQYF
TGTGCCACCAGCCGATCCGGGACTAGCGGGCGACAAGAGACCCAGTACTTC
>TRBD1|TRBJ1-2|TRBV9|.
CASSVGTGGYGYTF
TGTGCCAGCAGCGTCGGGACAGGGGGCTATGGCTACACCTTC
>TRBD2|TRBJ2-7|TRBV5-4|once
CASSSWTSGYYEQYF
TGTGCCAGCAGCTCCTGGACTAGCGGCTACTACGAGCAGTACTTC
>TRBD2|TRBJ2-1|TRBV5-1|.
CASSTRGTRSSSYNEQFF
TGCGCCAGCAGCACTAGGGGGACTAGATCATCCTCCTACAATGAGCAGTTCTTC
>TRBD1|TRBJ2-6|TRBV7-9|.
CASSSWTGLKGANVLTF
TGTGCCAGCAGCTCCTGGACAGGGTTGAAGGGGGCCAACGTCCTGACTTTC
>.|TRBJ1-5|TRBV7-2|.
CASSLLNQPQHF
TGTGCCAGCAGCTTGCTCAATCAGCCCCAGCATTTT
>.|TRBJ1-2|TRBV2|once
CASTAAGIGYGYTF
TGTGCCAGCACCGCGGCGGGAATCGGCTATGGCTACACCTTC
>TRBD1|TRBJ2-7|TRBV10-3|.
CAISDSGQLYEQYF
TGTGCCATCAGTGATTCGGGACAGTTATACGAGCAGTACTTC
>.|TRBJ2-2|TRBV15|.
CATSRAHGELFF
TGTGCCACCAGCAGAGCCCACGGGGAGCTGTTTTTT
>TRBD2|TRBJ2-3|TRBV7-9|.
CASSLGAEASGRTDTQYF
TGTGCCAGCAGCTTAGGGGCGGAGGCTAGCGGGAGAACAGATACGCAGTATTTT
>.|TRBJ2-1|TRBV9|.
CASERNNEQFF
TGTGCCAGCGAGCGGAACAATGAGCAGTTCTTC
>TRBD1|TRBJ2-7|TRBV19|.
CASSIVAGGEQYF
TGTGCCAGTAGTATAGTGGCAGGGGGCGAGCAGTACTTC
>TRBD2|TRBJ2-7|TRBV7-2|once
CASSERGGLVSEQYF
TGTGCCAGCAGCGAAAGAGGGGGACTAGTCTCCGAGCAGTACTTC
>TRBD1|TRBJ2-1|TRBV9|.
CASSPGQGDNEQFF
TGTGCCAGCAGCCCGGGACAGGGTGACAATGAGCAGTTCTTC
>TRBD1|TRBJ2-1|TRBV7-9|.
CASSLLGQGSNEQFF
TGTGCCAGCAGCTTATTAGGACAGGGTTCCAATGAGCAGTTCTTC
>TRBD2|TRBJ2-5|TRBV5-1|once
CASSPTPGTNKETQYF
TGCGCCAGCAGCCCAACGCCCGGGACTAATAAAGAGACCCAGTACTTC
>TRBD1|TRBJ2-7|TRBV6-1|.
CASSEYRGPSYEQYF
TGTGCCAGCAGTGAATACAGGGGGCCATCCTACGAGCAGTACTTC
>TRBD1|TRBJ1-2|TRBV5-1|.
CASSLIKWTGAIDYGYTF
TGCGCCAGCAGCTTGATTAAATGGACAGGGGCGATAGACTATGGCTACACCTTC
>TRBD1|TRBJ1-1|TRBV5-4|.
CASSFPGGVNTEAFF
TGTGCCAGCAGCTTCCCAGGGGGGGTGAACACTGAAGCTTTCTTT